This TCR beta chain was observed in a study of cytomegalovirus exposure and HLA in healthy donors listed by TCRdb under 2017. Study-wide context: An earlier analysis of roughly 500 of the donors reported roughly 270 Gb of sequence data and some 100 million unique TCR beta sequences from 150 million to 200 million T cells. An early release covering roughly 580 HLA-typed donors comprised about 320 gigabases of sequencing data and around 80 million unique TCR sequences. Of the roughly 400 genotyped donors, over 70% fell in the genetic ancestry cluster associated with self-reported Caucasian donors. The study was designed to test whether signatures of past pathogen exposure could be identified by cataloging public T cell receptors. Using immunosequencing, the study profiled T cell repertoires from about 610 subjects and related those repertoires to cytomegalovirus serostatus. A separate validation cohort of over a hundred different subjects was used in addition to the roughly 670-subject first cohort. To predict cytomegalovirus infection status, the study combined high-throughput TCR immunosequencing, statistical association of individual TCRs with disease status, and machine learning. In a later analysis, previously published TCR beta repertoires from several hundred donors were re-analyzed and high-resolution HLA genotyping was added so that TCR occurrence patterns could be studied. Rather than drawing on any new phenotypic data, the later analysis identified candidate immune exposures from TCR beta sequences and the way those sequences occurred across donors. To decide whether each TCR beta V gene segment behaved as functional or pseudogenic, an earlier analysis of approximately 600 of the donors relied on high-throughput TCR beta sequencing. Donor age, sex, ethnicity and CMV serostatus were compiled alongside the repertoire data. A later genetic analysis took genome-wide SNP genotypes for about 65% of the 666 donors and used that subset as a discovery cohort. All discovery cohort repertoires had been generated using a single sequencing platform. Class I and class II HLA loci were covered by the typing at four-digit resolution. The number of typed donors differed by locus: roughly 629-630 for A, B, C, DRB1 and DQB1; approximately 530 for DQA1; approximately 600 for DPA1; and 400 to 480 for DPB1. Because of strong linkage in the cohort, five DR-DQ haplotypes were treated as single units for association and clustering. On average, roughly 250,000 unique TCR beta nucleotide sequences were sequenced per donor among 300 to 500 genotyped donors of the cohort, with 15% to 20% of those sequences being non-productive. Paper-wide results and their limitations: Only TCR beta chains were sequenced in this cohort, and the absence of alpha or paired-chain data limited detectable features. According to a later analysis, parvovirus B19, influenza, CMV and Epstein-Barr virus appeared linked to several top co-occurrence clusters. Sequencing depth was assumed to be roughly uniform across donors in the presence/absence analyses, though that assumption may not hold. Because some donors lacked HLA typing at each locus, the association tests relied only on the typed subset. In a later analysis, HLA-associated TCR beta chains were found to be more clonally expanded and to have lower generation probabilities than equally common non-associated chains. A few of the identified cytomegalovirus-associated TCR beta chains were confirmed in vitro to be specific for cytomegalovirus antigens. Correlated functional status among segregating V segments might reflect linkage disequilibrium, but an unknown experimental factor could not be ruled out. Across donors, most TCR sequences were observed very rarely, whereas some public TCRs were present in many individuals. The study gave a list of 150 to 200 TCR beta chains associated with cytomegalovirus. At a false discovery rate of 0.05, a later analysis linked fewer than 20,000 TCR beta sequences to specific HLA alleles. In a later analysis, most CMV-associated TCR beta chains were found to appear HLA-restricted, with HLA associations seemingly driven largely by CMV exposure. Because the 87-base-pair reads could not distinguish some IMGT-functional V segments, including TRBV6-2 and TRBV6-3, those segments were excluded. In a later analysis, TCR association rates were found to vary across HLA loci, with the most associated TCRs seen for DRB1 alleles and the fewest for HLA-C alleles. CMV serostatus was the only immune exposure information available for the cohort. The authors suggested that the approach could potentially be extended to other disease states and immunological phenotypes. The earlier analysis of a few hundred of the donors excluded around 17 rarely observed V segments, including chromosome 9 orphons, because counts were too low. A further reported finding was that TCR beta sequences accurately predicted the HLA-A and HLA-B alleles for most subjects in the first cohort. A group of highly shared sequence variants was considered likely to be a technical artifact of the sequencing pipeline. In a later genetic analysis, fewer N-insertions in productive TCRs were reported among donors in an Asian-associated ancestry cluster than the approximately 670-donor mean. The classifier was reported to diagnose cytomegalovirus status with high specificity and sensitivity in both the original cohort and the validation cohort. Broadly in line with IMGT annotations, most TCR beta V segments showed up in productive rearrangements about 87% or about 30% of the time in an earlier analysis of 587 of the donors. An association between a missense DCLRE1C variant and V-gene and J-gene trimming of TCR beta chains was found in a later genetic analysis and replicated in an independent cohort. Strong co-occurrence of HLA alleles, especially DR and DQ, made assigning TCR associations to individual alleles difficult.

The cohort comprised 550 to 700 healthy bone marrow donors. At the time of sampling, every cohort member was nominally healthy, though immune exposures that went unrecorded were likely present. The donor was CMV seropositive and belonged to the group of about 290 seropositive cohort members. Each donor provided a peripheral blood sample, and peripheral blood mononuclear cells were used for TCR beta sequencing. Genomic DNA was extracted from the blood cell samples with the Qiagen DNeasy Blood Extraction Kit. The CDR3 spans 17 residues, from the cysteine through the phenylalanine. Solely the CDR3 DNA is kept, with 51 bases framed from the first base. After removal of 0 bases from V and 4 bases from J, the junction retains 5 bases not matched to a gene. Reading the germline V gene gives CDR1 SGDLS and CDR2 YYNGEE. Receptors were amplified or captured by the immunoSEQ multiplex PCR assay. The multiplex PCR relied on a mix of 60 forward primers for TCR Vbeta segments and 13 reverse primers for TCR Jbeta segments. The CDR3 region of rearranged TCR beta genes was amplified from genomic DNA by a multiplex PCR assay. On the Illumina HiSeq System, the amplified TCR beta libraries were sequenced as 87-base-pair reads. In the authors' own workflow: A later analysis tallied 75 million to 85 million unique TCR beta chains across the 700 or so repertoires, and about 10 million of those chains were shared by two or more donors. Raw reads were error-corrected and collapsed into unique sequences by a nearest-neighbor algorithm in which closely related sequences were merged to remove PCR and sequencing errors. CDR3 sequences were aligned to IMGT reference sequences to assign V, D and J gene segments. For a sequence to be retained, at least a six-nucleotide match to both a V gene segment and a J gene segment was required. Rearrangements were called productive when the CDR3 lacked stop codons and stayed in frame with V and J; all others were non-productive. Following IMGT convention, CDR3 was defined as the stretch from the second conserved V-encoded cysteine up to the conserved J-encoded phenylalanine. Sequences without an unambiguous match to a single V gene segment were excluded from the earlier analysis of about 600 of the donors. An earlier analysis of approximately 590 of the donors classified V segments as functional when productive rearrangements were above 56.7% and as segregating when the standard deviation between donors was above 5%. A statistical classification framework was developed to diagnose cytomegalovirus status using the catalog of TCR beta chain sequences. In a later analysis, TCR nucleotide sequences were compared against IMGT/GENE-DB human TR gene sequences so that V and J genes could be assigned. A later analysis assigned CDR3 sequences and most-parsimonious VDJ recombination scenarios with the TCRdist pipeline. In a later analysis, each TCR beta chain was defined by its CDR3 amino acid sequence together with its V-gene family, and reads lacking a unique V-gene family were excluded. A later analysis removed 592 highly shared, low-generation-probability nucleotide sequences to deal with suspected cross-contamination and a sequencing artifact. In a later analysis, a clonal expansion index for each public chain was calculated from normalized within-repertoire ranks of inferred template counts. In a later analysis, generation probabilities were computed using a VDJ recombination model fitted to out-of-frame rearrangements, and the results were checked against IGoR. In a later analysis, hypergeometric tests were used to score TCR-TCR, TCR-HLA and TCR-CMV co-occurrence, with a repertoire-size bias correction applied to TCR pairs. False discovery rates were estimated in a later analysis by permuting HLA or CMV assignments 20 times. In a later analysis, co-occurring TCRs were grouped using DBSCAN, and TCRdist sequence similarity was added for clustering within HLA-allele-positive subsets. For co-occurrence clustering, repertoires with fewer than 30,000 or more than 120,000 public chains were excluded, along with five or six repertoires with anomalous nucleotide sharing. Not all clones reach the TCRdb copy of this immuneACCESS table, which keeps in-frame sequences only. Checked studies attribute under half of the gap to unresolved V genes and leave the rest unexplained. D and trimming were read from the DNA, whereas the V and J calls and clone size are those reported in that table. This sample gives roughly 140,000 clones in total; 79% of them show up just once. About 6.7% of the sample goes to the ten largest clones.

As for this clone: Its antigen is still unknown. Qualities for individual bases were not recorded, and no much larger clone is one base off.

The sample comprised PBMCs. The sequence was obtained from a man aged 50-59 years in good health and CMV-seropositive. This chain is built from TRBV9 and TRBJ2-2, and 11 junction bases match TRBD2. The encoded CDR3 is CASSVVAGGRGTGELFF. The DNA reads TGTGCCAGCAGCGTAGTAGCGGGAGGGCGCGGCACCGGGGAGCTGTTTTTT.